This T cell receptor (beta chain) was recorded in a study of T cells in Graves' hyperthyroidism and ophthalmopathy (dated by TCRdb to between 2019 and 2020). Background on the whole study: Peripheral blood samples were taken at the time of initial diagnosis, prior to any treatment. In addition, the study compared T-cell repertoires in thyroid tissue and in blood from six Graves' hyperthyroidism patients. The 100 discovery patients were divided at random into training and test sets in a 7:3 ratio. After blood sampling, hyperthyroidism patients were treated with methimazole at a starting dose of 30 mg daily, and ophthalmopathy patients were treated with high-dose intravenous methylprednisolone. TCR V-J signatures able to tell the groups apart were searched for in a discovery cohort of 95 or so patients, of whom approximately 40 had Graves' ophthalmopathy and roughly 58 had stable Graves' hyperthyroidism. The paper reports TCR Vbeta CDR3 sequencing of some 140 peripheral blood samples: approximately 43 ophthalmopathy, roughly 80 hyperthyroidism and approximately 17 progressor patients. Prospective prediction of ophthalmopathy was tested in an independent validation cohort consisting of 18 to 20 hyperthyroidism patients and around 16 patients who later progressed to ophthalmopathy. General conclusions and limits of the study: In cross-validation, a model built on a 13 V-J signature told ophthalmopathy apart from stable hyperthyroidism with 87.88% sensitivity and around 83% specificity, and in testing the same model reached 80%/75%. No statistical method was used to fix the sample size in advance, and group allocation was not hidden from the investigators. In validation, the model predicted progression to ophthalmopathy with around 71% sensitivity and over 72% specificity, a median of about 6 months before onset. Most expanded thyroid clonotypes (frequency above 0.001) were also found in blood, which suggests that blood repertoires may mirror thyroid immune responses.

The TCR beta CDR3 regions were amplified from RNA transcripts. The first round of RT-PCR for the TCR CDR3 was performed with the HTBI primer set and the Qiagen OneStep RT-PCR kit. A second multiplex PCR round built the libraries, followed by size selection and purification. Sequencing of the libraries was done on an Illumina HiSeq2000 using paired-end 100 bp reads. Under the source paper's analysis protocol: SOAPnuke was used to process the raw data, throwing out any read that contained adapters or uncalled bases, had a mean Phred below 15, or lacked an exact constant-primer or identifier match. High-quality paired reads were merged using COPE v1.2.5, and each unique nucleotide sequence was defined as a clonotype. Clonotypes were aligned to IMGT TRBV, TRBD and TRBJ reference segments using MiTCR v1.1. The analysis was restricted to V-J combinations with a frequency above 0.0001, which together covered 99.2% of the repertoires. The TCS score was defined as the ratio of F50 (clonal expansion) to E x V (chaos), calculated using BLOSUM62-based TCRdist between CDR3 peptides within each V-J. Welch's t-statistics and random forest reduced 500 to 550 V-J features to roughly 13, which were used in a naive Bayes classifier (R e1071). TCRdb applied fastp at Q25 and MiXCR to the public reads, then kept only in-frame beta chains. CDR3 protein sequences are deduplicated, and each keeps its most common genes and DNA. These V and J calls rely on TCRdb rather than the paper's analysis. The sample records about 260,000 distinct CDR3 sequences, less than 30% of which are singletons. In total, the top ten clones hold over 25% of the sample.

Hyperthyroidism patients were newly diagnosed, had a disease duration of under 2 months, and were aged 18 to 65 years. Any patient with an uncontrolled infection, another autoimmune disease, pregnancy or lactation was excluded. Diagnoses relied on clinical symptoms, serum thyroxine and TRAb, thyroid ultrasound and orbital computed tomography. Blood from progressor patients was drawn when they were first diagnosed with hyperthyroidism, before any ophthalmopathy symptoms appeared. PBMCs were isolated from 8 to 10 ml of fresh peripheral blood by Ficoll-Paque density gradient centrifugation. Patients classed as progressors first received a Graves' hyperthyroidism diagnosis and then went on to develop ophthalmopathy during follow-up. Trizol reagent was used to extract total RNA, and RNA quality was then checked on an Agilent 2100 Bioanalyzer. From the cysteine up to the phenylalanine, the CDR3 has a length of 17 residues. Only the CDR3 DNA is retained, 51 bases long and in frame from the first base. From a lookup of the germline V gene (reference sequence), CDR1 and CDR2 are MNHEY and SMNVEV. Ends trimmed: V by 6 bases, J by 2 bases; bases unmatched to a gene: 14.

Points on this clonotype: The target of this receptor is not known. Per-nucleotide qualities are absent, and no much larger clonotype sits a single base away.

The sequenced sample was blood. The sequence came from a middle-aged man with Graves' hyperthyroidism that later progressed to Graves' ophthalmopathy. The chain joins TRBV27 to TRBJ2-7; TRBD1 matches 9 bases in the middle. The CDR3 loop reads CASRAWTGVGSPYEQYF. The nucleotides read TGTGCCAGCAGGGCCTGGACAGGGGTGGGCAGCCCCTACGAGCAGTACTTC.